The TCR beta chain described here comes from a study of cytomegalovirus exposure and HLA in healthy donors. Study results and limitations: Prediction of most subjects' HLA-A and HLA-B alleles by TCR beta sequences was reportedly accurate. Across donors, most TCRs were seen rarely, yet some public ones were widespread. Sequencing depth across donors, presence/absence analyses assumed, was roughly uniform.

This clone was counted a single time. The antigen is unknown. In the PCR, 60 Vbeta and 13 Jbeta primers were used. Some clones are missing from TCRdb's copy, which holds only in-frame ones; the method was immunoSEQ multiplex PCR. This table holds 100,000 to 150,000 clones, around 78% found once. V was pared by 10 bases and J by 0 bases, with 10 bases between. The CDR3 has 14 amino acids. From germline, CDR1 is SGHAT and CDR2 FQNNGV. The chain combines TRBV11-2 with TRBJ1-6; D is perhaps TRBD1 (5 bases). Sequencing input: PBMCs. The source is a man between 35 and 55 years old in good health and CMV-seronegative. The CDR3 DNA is TGTGCCACAGGGCCAAGCTCCTATAATTCACCCCTCCACTTT. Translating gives CATGPSSYNSPLHF.